This T cell receptor beta chain was sequenced for a study of blood T cell repertoires in COVID-19. Study as a whole: The study drew acute and convalescent COVID-19 samples from the United States, Italy and Spain. PBMCs, B-cell-depleted T cells, or T cells were the source of the cDNA or gDNA that made up the material.

The germline CDR1 and CDR2 sequences are MNHEY and SVGEGT. CDR3 length: 17 amino acids. The trim removed 6 bases at V and 0 bases at J, leaving 10 bases unmatched. In the original processing: Amplification from reference gene primers served as the basis for estimated nucleated cell counts. Clones were sequenced by immunoSEQ multiplex PCR, and TCRdb holds only the in-frame ones, with some missing. For V, J and clone size, that table is used; D and trimming come from the DNA. The data contain over 300,000 clones, around 89% of them singletons. This sequence was found in a man aged 18 to 35 who had recovered from COVID-19. What was sequenced was peripheral blood. The gene calls are TRBV6-2 or TRBV6-3 and TRBJ2-2, with 7 bases matching TRBD2. Here the CDR3 reads CASSRTAGYANTGELFF. CDR3 DNA sequence: TGTGCCAGCAGCCGAACAGCGGGGTACGCGAACACCGGGGAGCTGTTTTTT.